Detailed here is one TCR beta chain. The specificity of this receptor is unknown. No clone much larger than this one lies a single base away; base qualities are absent. The sample was run on an Illumina NovaSeq 6000. Synthesis of TCR cDNA relied on 5'RACE template switching, a step that introduced a universal primer site along with unique molecular identifiers. Priming for cDNA synthesis came from both the TCR alpha and TCR beta constant segments. Library amplification used two PCR steps, and the second PCR step added sample barcodes and sequencing adapters. Libraries were sequenced on Illumina HiSeq 2500 (2x100 bp) or NovaSeq (2x150 bp). As for how the authors treated the data: Demultiplexing of reads and collapsing into UMI consensus sequences were performed with MIGEC, and V(D)J alignment was carried out with MiXCR. Clonotypes responding to the vaccine were identified with edgeR on replicate PBMC samples, with the criteria of FDR below 0.01 and a log2 fold change above 5 up to day 15. Each bulk clonotype received a CD4 or CD8 identity based on whether the sequenced CD4 or CD8 repertoire contained that clonotype at higher abundance. TCRdb reprocessed the public reads (quality trimming at Q25 with fastp, clone calling with MiXCR) and kept in-frame beta chains. Rows are unified per CDR3 protein, each entry keeping the most common DNA and genes. TCRdb assigned the V and J calls; the authors' analysis was not used. In all, the sample holds a few hundred thousand distinct CDR3 sequences, and about 4% of those were seen once. Of the sample, just under 25% is held by the ten largest clones.

The sample comes from a study of T cells after yellow fever vaccination (dated by TCRdb to the late 2010s). A note on the overall study: The SMART-Seq v4 Ultra Low Input RNA kit was used to prepare libraries from fractions with low cell numbers. To follow T-cell clones before and after both primary and booster YFV17D yellow fever vaccination, bulk TCR alpha and beta repertoires underwent longitudinal sequencing. The cohort comprised two healthy male donors, one aged 18 to 30 and one aged 30 to 40 years. Blood was collected at multiple timepoints before and after primary and secondary immunization, and bulk PBMC replicates and cell subsets were isolated. The full study reports these points: Because the study included only two donors, the extent to which the findings can be generalized is limited. Compared with the primary T-cell response, the secondary T-cell response was faster but weaker, reaching its peak on day 5 rather than on day 15. Because abundant contaminating clonotypes from the bulk population could be contained in FACS-sorted repertoires, computational filtering was required. A small share of clonotypes occurred in both CD4 and CD8 compartments, likely arising from convergent recombination. Most clones expanded after primary vaccination (about 96% of CD4 and approximately 86% of CD8) were re-detected after the booster, suggesting that broad memory maintenance occurred.

The sample's treatment or condition label, in plain terms: live attenuated yellow fever vaccine strain. Two biological replicates of bulk PBMCs were collected at each blood-draw timepoint. A standard Ficoll-Paque protocol was used to isolate PBMCs from peripheral blood. TriZol was used to extract RNA from bulk PBMCs, CD4 and CD8 fractions, and dextramer-positive and dextramer-negative fractions. The clonotype originates from a man younger than 35 who received the YFV17D yellow fever vaccine. Sequences were derived from PBMCs, sampled 5 days after the yellow fever booster vaccination.

The nucleotide sequence is given as TGTGCCAGCTCTATCACAGGACTGAATCAGCCCCAGCATTTT. Protein translation: CASSITGLNQPQHF. The V and J segments used are TRBV18 and TRBJ1-5, with TRBD1 tentatively as D gene (5 bases match). V is clipped by 6 bases and J by 4 bases, and the sequence between their germline boundaries is 13 bases long. Reading the germline V gene gives CDR1 KGHSH and CDR2 LQKENI. The CDR3 measures 14 amino acids from cysteine to phenylalanine. Of all the DNA, just the CDR3 is kept, 42 bases in frame from base 1.